The rows below give T cell receptor beta chains drawn from one sample of a study of blood T cell repertoires in COVID-19. TCRdb keeps only in-frame clones here, not all; method: immunoSEQ multiplex PCR. The sample lists 35,000 to 50,000 clones, over 80% occurring once. The sequencing input was peripheral blood. The source is a woman aged 40 to 50 with acute or convalescent COVID-19. Each CDR3 is given with its conserved first and last residue. A D gene is named only where the DNA matches it firmly. Size is omitted from some rows. Given values are once, few, many or a class for expanded clones.

CAISAGQDPNQPQHF,TGTGCCATCAGTGCAGGACAGGACCCCAATCAGCCCCAGCATTTT,TRBJ1-5,NA,TRBD1,TRBV10-3
CASSLEGFSGTPYEQYF,TGTGCCAGCAGCTTAGAAGGTTTCAGCGGAACTCCCTACGAGCAGTACTTC,TRBJ2-7,once,NA,TRBV7-9
CATSDGTGLRETQYF,TGTGCCACCAGTGACGGGACAGGCCTCAGGGAGACCCAGTACTTC,TRBJ2-5,NA,TRBD1,TRBV24-1
CAGQTGGSGYTF,TGTGCCGGACAAACGGGGGGCTCTGGCTACACCTTC,TRBJ1-2,NA,NA,TRBV28
CASSPFQVPGSSYNSPLHF,TGTGCCAGCTCACCGTTTCAAGTTCCCGGGAGCTCCTATAATTCACCCCTCCACTTT,TRBJ1-6,NA,NA,TRBV18
CASSLQSGGAYEQYF,TGCGCCAGCAGCCTCCAAAGCGGTGGGGCCTACGAGCAGTACTTC,TRBJ2-7,NA,NA,TRBV4-1
CASSPDSPGRAGANVLTF,TGTGCCAGCAGCCCGGACAGCCCGGGGAGAGCTGGGGCCAACGTCCTGACTTTC,TRBJ2-6,NA,NA,TRBV2
CSVGQGANEQYF,TGCAGCGTTGGACAGGGGGCGAACGAGCAGTACTTC,TRBJ2-7,NA,TRBD1,TRBV29-1
CASSKGLAGGIETQYF,TGTGCCAGCAGCAAGGGACTAGCGGGGGGGATAGAGACCCAGTACTTC,TRBJ2-5,NA,TRBD2,TRBV11-3
CASSTGQVPYEQYF,TGCGCCAGCAGCACCGGACAGGTACCCTACGAGCAGTACTTC,TRBJ2-7,few,TRBD1,TRBV5-1
CSVGGGEGTQYF,TGCAGCGTTGGGGGGGGCGAAGGTACGCAGTATTTT,TRBJ2-3,NA,NA,TRBV29-1
CAISATGNQAGELFF,TGTGCCATCAGTGCCACAGGGAATCAGGCCGGGGAGCTGTTTTTT,TRBJ2-2,NA,NA,TRBV10-3
CASSVVGGSTDTQYF,TGTGCCAGCAGCGTAGTCGGAGGTAGCACAGATACGCAGTATTTT,TRBJ2-3,once,NA,TRBV9
CASSLIGSEGNTQYF,TGCGCCAGCAGCTTGATCGGGAGTGAGGGGAATACGCAGTATTTT,TRBJ2-3,NA,NA,TRBV5-1
CASSYAHDYQPQHF,TGTGCCAGCAGTTACGCGCACGACTATCAGCCCCAGCATTTT,TRBJ1-5,NA,NA,TRBV6-2/TRBV6-3
CASSPKGGVKWDEQYF,TGTGCCAGCAGCCCCAAGGGGGGGGTGAAGTGGGACGAGCAGTACTTC,TRBJ2-7,once,NA,TRBV5-8
CASSPYVRETQYF,TGTGCCAGCAGCCCATATGTACGGGAGACCCAGTACTTC,TRBJ2-5,NA,NA,TRBV7-7
CASSYGGTQYF,TGTGCCAGTAGTTATGGAGGTACGCAGTATTTT,TRBJ2-3,NA,NA,TRBV19
CASTNYPEGNQPQHF,TGTGCCAGCACCAATTACCCGGAGGGAAATCAGCCCCAGCATTTT,TRBJ1-5,NA,NA,TRBV6-5
CASSPPGLVVGEQYF,TGTGCCAGCAGCCCCCCGGGACTAGTGGTGGGCGAGCAGTACTTC,TRBJ2-7,NA,TRBD2,TRBV3-1/TRBV3-2
CASSSIQQEYAAGYTF,TGTGCCAGCAGCTCTATACAACAGGAATACGCGGCTGGCTACACCTTC,TRBJ1-2,NA,NA,TRBV5-4
CASSANTGNTEAFF,TGTGCCAGCAGCGCGAATACAGGGAACACTGAAGCTTTCTTT,TRBJ1-1,NA,NA,TRBV7-3
CASSFPLALNNEQFF,TGTGCCAGCAGCTTTCCCCTAGCGCTTAACAATGAGCAGTTCTTC,TRBJ2-1,NA,NA,TRBV7-9
CASSPGEGYQPQHF,TGTGCCAGCAGCCCCGGGGAGGGATATCAGCCCCAGCATTTT,TRBJ1-5,NA,NA,TRBV28
CASSFVGGPEAFF,TGTGCCAGCAGTTTCGTCGGTGGGCCTGAAGCTTTCTTT,TRBJ1-1,NA,NA,TRBV27
CASSLDINRDSPLHF,TGCGCCAGCAGCTTGGATATAAACAGGGATTCACCCCTCCACTTT,TRBJ1-6,NA,NA,TRBV5-1
CASSLYSGSFREQYF,TGTGCCAGCAGCTTGTATAGCGGGAGCTTCCGGGAGCAGTACTTC,TRBJ2-7,once,TRBD2,TRBV5-4
CASSVRGGYEQYF,TGTGCCAGCAGTGTGCGGGGTGGGTACGAGCAGTACTTC,TRBJ2-7,NA,NA,TRBV2
CASRADSSNQPQHF,TGTGCCAGCAGGGCGGACAGTAGCAATCAGCCCCAGCATTTT,TRBJ1-5,NA,NA,TRBV28
CASKRDYGYTF,TGTGCCAGCAAGAGGGACTATGGCTACACCTTC,TRBJ1-2,NA,NA,TRBV21-1
CASSFSQAGGGTDTQYF,TGTGCCAGCTCCTTCTCCCAAGCAGGGGGAGGCACAGATACGCAGTATTTT,TRBJ2-3,NA,TRBD1,TRBV7-8
CASSHRARSEKLFF,TGTGCCAGCAGCCACCGCGCTCGTTCTGAAAAACTGTTTTTT,TRBJ1-4,NA,NA,TRBV6-5
CASSQVTSGAYNEQFF,TGTGCCAGCAGCCAAGTTACTAGCGGGGCGTACAATGAGCAGTTCTTC,TRBJ2-1,NA,TRBD2,TRBV3-1/TRBV3-2
CASSRSLGDREVYEQYF,TGTGCCAGCAGCCGCTCTTTAGGGGACAGGGAGGTGTACGAGCAGTACTTC,TRBJ2-7,NA,TRBD1,TRBV2
CASSRDRANQPQHF,TGTGCCAGCAGTCGGGACAGGGCAAATCAGCCCCAGCATTTT,TRBJ1-5,NA,TRBD1,TRBV2
CASSKRPGQGDQPQHF,TGTGCCAGTAGTAAAAGGCCGGGACAGGGAGATCAGCCCCAGCATTTT,TRBJ1-5,NA,TRBD1,TRBV19
CASSLTGQANEKLFF,TGTGCCAGCAGCTTGACAGGGCAGGCTAATGAAAAACTGTTTTTT,TRBJ1-4,NA,NA,TRBV5-4
CASSGRTAEKNTEAFF,TGTGCCAGCAGTGGCCGGACAGCAGAAAAGAACACTGAAGCTTTCTTT,TRBJ1-1,NA,NA,TRBV27
CASSWSSGVNEQFF,TGTGCCAGTAGTTGGTCTAGCGGGGTAAATGAGCAGTTCTTC,TRBJ2-1,NA,TRBD2,TRBV19
CASGSRTETYNEQFF,TGTGCCAGCGGCTCAAGGACAGAGACCTACAATGAGCAGTTCTTC,TRBJ2-1,NA,NA,TRBV5-4
CASSATDISGNTIYF,TGTGCCAGCAGCGCTACCGACATCTCTGGAAACACCATATATTTT,TRBJ1-3,NA,NA,TRBV11-1
CATERGNTGELFF,TGTGCCACCGAGCGGGGGAACACCGGGGAGCTGTTTTTT,TRBJ2-2,few,TRBD2,TRBV9
CASSEIGATEAFF,TGCGCCAGCAGTGAGATAGGGGCCACTGAAGCTTTCTTT,TRBJ1-1,NA,NA,TRBV10-2
CASSLDRTSYEQYF,TGTGCCAGCAGCTTAGATAGGACATCCTACGAGCAGTACTTC,TRBJ2-7,NA,NA,TRBV7-2
CASSFRTGGYGYTF,TGTGCCAGCAGTTTCCGGACAGGGGGCTATGGCTACACCTTC,TRBJ1-2,NA,TRBD1,TRBV28
CASREQGSSYEQYF,TGTGCCAGCAGGGAGCAGGGGTCCTCCTACGAGCAGTACTTC,TRBJ2-7,once,NA,TRBV6-5
CASSLRDSPQTNYGYTF,TGTGCCAGCAGCCTCCGGGACAGCCCCCAGACTAACTATGGCTACACCTTC,TRBJ1-2,NA,TRBD1,TRBV7-2
CASSFSFNEKLFF,TGTGCCAGCAGTTTTTCCTTTAATGAAAAACTGTTTTTT,TRBJ1-4,NA,NA,TRBV28
CASSLNGENEKLFF,TGCGCCAGCAGTCTAAACGGTGAAAATGAAAAACTGTTTTTT,TRBJ1-4,NA,NA,TRBV5-1
CASSLDRGVSEKLFF,TGCGCCAGCAGCCTTGACAGGGGCGTCAGTGAAAAACTGTTTTTT,TRBJ1-4,NA,TRBD1,TRBV4-1
CASSTGPPGYEQYF,TGTGCCAGCAGTACAGGGCCCCCTGGCTACGAGCAGTACTTC,TRBJ2-7,NA,NA,TRBV2